The sequence of this T cell receptor (beta chain) was determined in a study of a mutant IDH1 vaccine in newly diagnosed glioma. Germline CDR1 LNHNV, CDR2 YYDKDF (reference sequence). Trimming removed 5 bases at V and 10 bases at J, with 15 bases between. This CDR3 is 13 amino acids long. Assay: immunoSEQ multiplex PCR; the TCRdb copy retains only in-frame clones and omits some. The sample gives 52,000 or so clones, roughly 80% of which show up once; 3% to 3.5% is in the top ten. Time point reported: week 5, during vaccination. One vaccine dose held 300 ug of mutant IDH1 20-mer peptide and came with topical imiquimod. A word on this clone: Its antigen is still unknown.

The chain couples TRBV15 to TRBJ2-4; D not resolved. The source of this sequence is a woman between 18 and 29 years old with glioma. Some clones in this sample may be carry-over from other donors' samples. Material: PBMCs, obtained from a glioma patient whose treatment included an IDH1 peptide vaccine. DNA for the CDR3: TGTGCCACCAGCTCGACTGGTAATTTTATTCAGTACTTC. This gives the protein CATSSTGNFIQYF.